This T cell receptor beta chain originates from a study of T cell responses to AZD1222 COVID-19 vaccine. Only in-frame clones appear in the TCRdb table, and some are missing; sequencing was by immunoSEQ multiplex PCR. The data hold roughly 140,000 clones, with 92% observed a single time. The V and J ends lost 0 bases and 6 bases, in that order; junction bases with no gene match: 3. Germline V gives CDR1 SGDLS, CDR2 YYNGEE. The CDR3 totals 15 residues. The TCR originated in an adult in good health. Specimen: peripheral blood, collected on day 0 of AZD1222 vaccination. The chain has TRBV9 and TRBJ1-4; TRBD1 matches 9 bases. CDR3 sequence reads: CASSVGTGAYEKLFF. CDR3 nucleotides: TGTGCCAGCAGCGTAGGGACAGGGGCTTATGAAAAACTGTTTTTT. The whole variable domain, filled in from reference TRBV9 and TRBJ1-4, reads DSGVTQTPKHLITATGQRVTLRCSPRSGDLSVYWYQQSLDQGLQFLIQYYNGEERAKGNILERFSAQQFPDLHSELNLSSLELGDSALYFCASSVGTGAYEKLFFGSGTQLSVL.